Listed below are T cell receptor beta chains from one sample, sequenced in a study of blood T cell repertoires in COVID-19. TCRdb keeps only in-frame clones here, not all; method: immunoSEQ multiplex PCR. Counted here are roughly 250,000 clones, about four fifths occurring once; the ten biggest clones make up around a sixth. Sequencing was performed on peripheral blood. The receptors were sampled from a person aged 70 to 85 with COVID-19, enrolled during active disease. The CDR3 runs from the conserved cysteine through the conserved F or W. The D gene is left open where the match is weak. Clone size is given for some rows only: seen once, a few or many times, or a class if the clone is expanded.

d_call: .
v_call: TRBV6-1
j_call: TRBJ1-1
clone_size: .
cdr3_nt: TGTGCCAGCAGTGAAGGGACAAGGGCTGAAGCTTTCTTT
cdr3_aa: CASSEGTRAEAFF

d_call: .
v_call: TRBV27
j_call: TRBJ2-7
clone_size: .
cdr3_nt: TGTGCCAGCAGTTTTTCCGTTGGGGCTTCTTTCTACGAGCAGTACTTC
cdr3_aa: CASSFSVGASFYEQYF

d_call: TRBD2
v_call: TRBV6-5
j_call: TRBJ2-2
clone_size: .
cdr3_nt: TGTGCCTTAACCAGCGGGACCAACACCGGGGAGCTGTTTTTT
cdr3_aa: CALTSGTNTGELFF

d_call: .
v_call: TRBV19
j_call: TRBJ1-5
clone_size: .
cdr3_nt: TGTGCCAGTAGCATCCCGGGGAGTCGACAATATCAGCCCCAGCATTTT
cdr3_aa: CASSIPGSRQYQPQHF

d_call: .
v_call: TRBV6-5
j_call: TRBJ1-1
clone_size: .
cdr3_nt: TGTGCCAGCAGCAACAGGGAGAACACTGAAGCTTTCTTT
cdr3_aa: CASSNRENTEAFF

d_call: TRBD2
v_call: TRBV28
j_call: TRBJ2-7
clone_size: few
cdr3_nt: TGTGCCAGCAGTTTCCCCCCGGGACTAGGGCAATACGAGCAGTACTTC
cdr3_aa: CASSFPPGLGQYEQYF

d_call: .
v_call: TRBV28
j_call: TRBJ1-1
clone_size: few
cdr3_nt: TGTGCCAGCAGTTTAAGAGGCACTGAAGCTTTCTTT
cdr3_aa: CASSLRGTEAFF

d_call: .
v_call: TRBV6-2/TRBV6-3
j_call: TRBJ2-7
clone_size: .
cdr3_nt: TGTGCCACCAGTTACTTTCGCGAGCAGTACTTC
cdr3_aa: CATSYFREQYF

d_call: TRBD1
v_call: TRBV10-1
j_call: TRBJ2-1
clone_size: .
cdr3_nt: TGCGCCAGCAGACCTACAGGGGGTGAGCAGTTCTTC
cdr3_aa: CASRPTGGEQFF

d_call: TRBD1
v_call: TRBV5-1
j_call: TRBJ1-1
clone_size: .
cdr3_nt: TGCGCCAGCAGCTTGGGGACAGGGGGCCTTGGCACTGAAGCTTTCTTT
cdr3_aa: CASSLGTGGLGTEAFF